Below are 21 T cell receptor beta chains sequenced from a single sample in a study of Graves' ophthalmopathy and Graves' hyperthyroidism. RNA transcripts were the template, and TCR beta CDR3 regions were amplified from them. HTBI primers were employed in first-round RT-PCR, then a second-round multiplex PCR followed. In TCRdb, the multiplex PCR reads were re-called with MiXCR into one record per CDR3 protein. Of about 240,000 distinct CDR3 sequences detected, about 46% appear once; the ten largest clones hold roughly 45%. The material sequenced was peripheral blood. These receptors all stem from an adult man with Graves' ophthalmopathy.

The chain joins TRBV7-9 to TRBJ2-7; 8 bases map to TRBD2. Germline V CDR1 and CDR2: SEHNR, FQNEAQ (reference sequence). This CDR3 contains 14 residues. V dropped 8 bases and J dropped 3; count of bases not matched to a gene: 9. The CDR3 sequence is CASSPPGLVYEQYF. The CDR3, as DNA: TGTGCCAGCTCACCGCCGGGACTAGTCTACGAGCAGTACTTC.

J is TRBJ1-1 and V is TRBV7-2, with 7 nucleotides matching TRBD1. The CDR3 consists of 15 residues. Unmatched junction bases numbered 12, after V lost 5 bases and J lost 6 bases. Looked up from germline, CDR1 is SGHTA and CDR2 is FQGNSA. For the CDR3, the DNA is TGTGCCAGCAGCCCGCGACAGGGCCAGGGGGCTGAAGCTTTCTTT. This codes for CASSPRQGQGAEAFF.

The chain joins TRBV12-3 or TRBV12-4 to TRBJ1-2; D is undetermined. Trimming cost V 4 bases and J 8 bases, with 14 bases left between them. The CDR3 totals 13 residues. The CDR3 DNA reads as TGTGCCAGCAGTTCCCCGGGAATTGTGGGCTACACCTTC. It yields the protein CASSSPGIVGYTF.

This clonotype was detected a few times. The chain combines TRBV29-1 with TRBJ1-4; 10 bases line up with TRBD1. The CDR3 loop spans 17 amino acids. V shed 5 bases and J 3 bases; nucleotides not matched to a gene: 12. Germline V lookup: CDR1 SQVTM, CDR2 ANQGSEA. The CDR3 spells CSVIPGQGIEANEKLFF. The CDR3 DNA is TGCAGCGTTATTCCGGGACAGGGGATTGAGGCTAATGAAAAACTGTTTTTT.

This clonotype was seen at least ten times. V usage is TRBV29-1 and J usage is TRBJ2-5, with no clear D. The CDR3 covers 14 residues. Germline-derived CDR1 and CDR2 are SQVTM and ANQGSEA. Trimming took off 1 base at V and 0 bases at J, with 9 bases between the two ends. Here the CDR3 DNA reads TGCAGCGTTGAAGTGGGATGGTACCAAGAGACCCAGTACTTC. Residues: CSVEVGWYQETQYF.

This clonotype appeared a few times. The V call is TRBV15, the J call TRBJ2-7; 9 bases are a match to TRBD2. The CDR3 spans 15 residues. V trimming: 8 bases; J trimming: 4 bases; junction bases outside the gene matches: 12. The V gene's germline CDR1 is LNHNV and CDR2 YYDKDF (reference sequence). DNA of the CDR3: TGTGCCACCGCGGGGGGGATCGGAGCAGGATACGAGCAGTACTTC. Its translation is CATAGGIGAGYEQYF.

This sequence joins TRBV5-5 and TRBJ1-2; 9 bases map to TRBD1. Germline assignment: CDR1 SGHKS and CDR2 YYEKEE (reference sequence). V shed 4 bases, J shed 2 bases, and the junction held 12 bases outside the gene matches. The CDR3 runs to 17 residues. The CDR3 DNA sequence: TGTGCCAGCAGCCTAGGCAGGTGGGACAGGGTGAACTATGGCTACACCTTC. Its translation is CASSLGRWDRVNYGYTF.

CDR3 amino acids: CASSYGIEAFF. The CDR3 DNA follows: TGTGCCAGCAGTTACGGGATAGAAGCTTTCTTT. The V call is TRBV6-2 or TRBV6-3, the J call TRBJ1-1; the D is unclear. CDR1 is MNHEY and CDR2 is SVGEGT in the germline V gene. Between the trimmed V and J ends, which lost 2 bases and 8 bases, there was a span of 6 bases. The CDR3 sequence is 11 residues long.

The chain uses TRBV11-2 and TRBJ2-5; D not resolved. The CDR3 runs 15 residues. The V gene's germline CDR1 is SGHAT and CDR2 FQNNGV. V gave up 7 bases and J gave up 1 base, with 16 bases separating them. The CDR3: CASTSGRAPQETQYF. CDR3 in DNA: TGTGCCAGCACCTCAGGTCGAGCGCCCCAAGAGACCCAGTACTTC. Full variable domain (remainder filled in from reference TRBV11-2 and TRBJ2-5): EAGVAQSPRYKIIEKRQSVAFWCNPISGHATLYWYQQILGQGPKLLIQFQNNGVVDDSQLPKDRFSAERLKGVDSTLKIQPAKLEDSAVYLCASTSGRAPQETQYFGPGTRLLVL.

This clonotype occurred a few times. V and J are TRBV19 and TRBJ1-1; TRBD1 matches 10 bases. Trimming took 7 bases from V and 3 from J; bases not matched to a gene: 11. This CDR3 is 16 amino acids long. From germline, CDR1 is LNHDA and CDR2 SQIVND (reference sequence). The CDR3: CASTTLGQGTYTEAFF. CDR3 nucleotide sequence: TGTGCCAGTACCACCCTGGGACAGGGGACTTACACTGAAGCTTTCTTT.

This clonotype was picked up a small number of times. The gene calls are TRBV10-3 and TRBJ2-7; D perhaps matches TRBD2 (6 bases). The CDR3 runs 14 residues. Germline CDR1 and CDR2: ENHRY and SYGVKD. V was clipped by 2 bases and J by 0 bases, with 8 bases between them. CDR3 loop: CAISEARDSYEQYF. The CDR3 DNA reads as TGTGCCATCAGTGAGGCGCGGGACTCCTACGAGCAGTACTTC.

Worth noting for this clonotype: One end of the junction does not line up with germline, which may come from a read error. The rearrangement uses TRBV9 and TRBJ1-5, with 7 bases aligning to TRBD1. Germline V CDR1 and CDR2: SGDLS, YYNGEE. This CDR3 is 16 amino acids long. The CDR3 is CASSVGDSAFGQPQHF. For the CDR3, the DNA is TGTGCCAGCAGTGTAGGGGACAGTGCCTTCGGTCAGCCCCAGCATTTT.

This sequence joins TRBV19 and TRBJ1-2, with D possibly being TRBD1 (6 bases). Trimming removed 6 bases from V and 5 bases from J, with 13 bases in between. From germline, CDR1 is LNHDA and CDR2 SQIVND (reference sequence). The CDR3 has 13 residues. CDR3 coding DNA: TGTGCCAGTAGAGAGCGTCAGGGGTATGGCTACACCTTC. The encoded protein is CASRERQGYGYTF.

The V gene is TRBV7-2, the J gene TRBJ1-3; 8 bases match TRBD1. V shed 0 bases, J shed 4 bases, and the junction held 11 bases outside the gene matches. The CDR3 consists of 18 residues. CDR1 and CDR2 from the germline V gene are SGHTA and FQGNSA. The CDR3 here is CASSLAPTRTGSGNTIYF. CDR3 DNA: TGTGCCAGCAGCTTAGCACCGACCCGGACAGGGTCAGGAAACACCATATATTTT.

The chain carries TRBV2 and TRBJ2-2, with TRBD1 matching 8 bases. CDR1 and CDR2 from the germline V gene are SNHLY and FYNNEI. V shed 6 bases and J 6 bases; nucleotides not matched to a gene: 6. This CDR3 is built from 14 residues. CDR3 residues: CASRGDRISGELFF. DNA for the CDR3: TGTGCCAGCAGGGGGGACAGGATCTCCGGGGAGCTGTTTTTT.

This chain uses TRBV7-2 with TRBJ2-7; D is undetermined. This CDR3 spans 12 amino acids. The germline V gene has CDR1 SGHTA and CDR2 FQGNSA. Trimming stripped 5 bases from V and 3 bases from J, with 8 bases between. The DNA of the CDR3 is TGTGCCAGCAGCCGCCAGAACTACGAGCAGTACTTC. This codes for CASSRQNYEQYF.

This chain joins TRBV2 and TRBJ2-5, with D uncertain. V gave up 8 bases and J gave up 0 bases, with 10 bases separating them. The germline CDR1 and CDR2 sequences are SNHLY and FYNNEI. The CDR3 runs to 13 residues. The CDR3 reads CASGVRDQETQYF. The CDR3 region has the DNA TGTGCCAGCGGGGTCCGAGACCAAGAGACCCAGTACTTC.

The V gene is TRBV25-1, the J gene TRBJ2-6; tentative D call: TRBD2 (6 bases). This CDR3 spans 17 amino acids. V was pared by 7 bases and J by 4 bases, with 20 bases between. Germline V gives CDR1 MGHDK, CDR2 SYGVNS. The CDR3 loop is CASTRGDSQYGANVLTF. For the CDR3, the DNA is TGTGCCAGCACCCGTGGGGACTCTCAGTACGGGGCCAACGTCCTGACTTTC.

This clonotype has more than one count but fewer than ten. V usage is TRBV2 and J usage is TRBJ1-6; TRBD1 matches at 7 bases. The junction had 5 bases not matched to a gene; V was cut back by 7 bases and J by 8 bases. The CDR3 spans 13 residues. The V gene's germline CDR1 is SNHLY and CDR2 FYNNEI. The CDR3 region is CASTGQTHSPLHF. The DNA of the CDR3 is TGTGCCAGCACGGGACAGACTCATTCACCCCTCCACTTT.

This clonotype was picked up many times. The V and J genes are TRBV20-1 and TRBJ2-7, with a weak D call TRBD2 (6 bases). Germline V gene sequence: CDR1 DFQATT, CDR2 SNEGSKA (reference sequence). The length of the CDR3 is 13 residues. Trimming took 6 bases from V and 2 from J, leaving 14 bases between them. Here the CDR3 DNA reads TGCAGTGCCACCCAAGCGGGTGCCTACGAGCAGTACTTC. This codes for CSATQAGAYEQYF.

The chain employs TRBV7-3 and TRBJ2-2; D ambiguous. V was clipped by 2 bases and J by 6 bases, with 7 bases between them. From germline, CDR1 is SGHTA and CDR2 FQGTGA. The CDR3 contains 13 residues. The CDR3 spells CASSLAGAGELFF. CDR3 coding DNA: TGTGCCAGCAGCTTAGCCGGTGCCGGGGAGCTGTTTTTT.